This T cell receptor (beta chain) comes out of a study of blood T cell repertoires in COVID-19. Study-wide context: Both acute and convalescent COVID-19 samples were obtained from the United States, Italy and Spain.

CDR3 size: 15 residues. Germline loops: CDR1 LNHDA, CDR2 SQIVND (reference sequence). V lost 2 bases and J 9 bases, leaving 14 bases between the germline ends. In the study's own analysis: Reference gene primer amplification gave nucleated cell count estimates. The assay was immunoSEQ multiplex PCR, and TCRdb's table has in-frame clones only and misses some. The DNA was the basis for D and trimming; V, J and clone size are from that table. The table records about 270,000 clones, around 89% of them present only once. The chain recombines TRBV19 with TRBJ1-6; D uncertain. Sequences were obtained from PBMCs or T cells enriched from blood (not recorded which). The source of this sequence is a woman between 45 and 60 years old who had recovered from COVID-19. In nucleotides, the CDR3 is TGTGCCAGTAGTATAAGACAAGGAATGGTTTCACCCCTCCACTTT. Its protein product is CASSIRQGMVSPLHF.